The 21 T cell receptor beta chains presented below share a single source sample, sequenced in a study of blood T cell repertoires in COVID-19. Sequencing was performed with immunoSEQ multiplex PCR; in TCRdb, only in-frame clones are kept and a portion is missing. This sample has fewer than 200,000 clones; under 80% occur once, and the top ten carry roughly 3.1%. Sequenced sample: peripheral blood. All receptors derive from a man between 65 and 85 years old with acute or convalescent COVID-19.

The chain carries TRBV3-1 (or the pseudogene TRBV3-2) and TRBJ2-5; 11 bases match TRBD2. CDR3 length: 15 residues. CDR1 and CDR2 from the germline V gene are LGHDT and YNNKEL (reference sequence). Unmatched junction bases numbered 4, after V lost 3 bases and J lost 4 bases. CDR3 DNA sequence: TGTGCCAGCAGCCAGGAGACTAGCGGGGTAGAGACCCAGTACTTC. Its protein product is CASSQETSGVETQYF.

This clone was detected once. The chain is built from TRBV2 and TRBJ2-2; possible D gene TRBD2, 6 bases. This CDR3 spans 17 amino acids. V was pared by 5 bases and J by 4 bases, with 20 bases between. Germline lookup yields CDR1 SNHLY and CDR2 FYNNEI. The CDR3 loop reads CASSPLGGRKVTGELFF. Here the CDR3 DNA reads TGTGCCAGCAGTCCCCTCGGAGGGAGGAAGGTCACCGGGGAGCTGTTTTTT.

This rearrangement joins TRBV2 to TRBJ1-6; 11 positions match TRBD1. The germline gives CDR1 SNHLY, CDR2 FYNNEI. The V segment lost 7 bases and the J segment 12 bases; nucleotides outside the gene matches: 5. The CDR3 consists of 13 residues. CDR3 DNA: TGTGCCAGCAAGGACAGGGGGCTTTTACCCCTCCACTTT. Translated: CASKDRGLLPLHF.

CDR3 residues: CAISPGTSAQETQYF. In nucleotides, the CDR3 is TGTGCCATCAGCCCCGGGACTAGCGCCCAAGAGACCCAGTACTTC. The chain couples TRBV10-3 to TRBJ2-5; 10 nucleotides agree with TRBD2. This CDR3 has 15 residues. Trimming removed 6 bases from V and 1 base from J; junction bases left unmatched: 5. CDR1 is ENHRY and CDR2 is SYGVKD in the germline V gene.

The CDR3 reads CSVARQGAGTEAFF. CDR3 DNA: TGCAGCGTTGCCAGACAGGGGGCCGGAACTGAAGCTTTCTTT. J is TRBJ1-1 and V is TRBV29-1, with TRBD1 matching over 10 bases. The CDR3 loop spans 14 amino acids. CDR1 SQVTM and CDR2 ANQGSEA come from the germline V gene. The ends lost 4 bases at V and 5 bases at J; junction bases unmatched: 7.

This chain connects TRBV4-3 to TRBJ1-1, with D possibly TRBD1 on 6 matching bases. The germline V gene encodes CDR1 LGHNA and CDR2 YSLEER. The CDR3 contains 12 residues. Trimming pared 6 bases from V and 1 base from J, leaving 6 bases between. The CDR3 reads CASRGGNTEAFF. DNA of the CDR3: TGCGCCAGCAGAGGGGGGAACACTGAAGCTTTCTTT.

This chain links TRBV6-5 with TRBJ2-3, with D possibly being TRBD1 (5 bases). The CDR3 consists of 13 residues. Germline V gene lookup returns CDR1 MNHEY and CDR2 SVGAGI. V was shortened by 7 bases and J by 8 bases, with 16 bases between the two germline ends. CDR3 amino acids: CASMGQSRGTQYF. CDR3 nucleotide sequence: TGTGCCAGCATGGGGCAGAGCAGAGGTACGCAGTATTTT.

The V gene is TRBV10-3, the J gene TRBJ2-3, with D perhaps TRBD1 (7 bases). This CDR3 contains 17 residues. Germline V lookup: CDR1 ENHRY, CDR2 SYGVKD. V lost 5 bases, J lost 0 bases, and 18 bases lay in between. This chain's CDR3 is CAISLQEGQSSTDTQYF. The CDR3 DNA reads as TGTGCCATCAGTCTCCAGGAGGGACAGAGTAGCACAGATACGCAGTATTTT.

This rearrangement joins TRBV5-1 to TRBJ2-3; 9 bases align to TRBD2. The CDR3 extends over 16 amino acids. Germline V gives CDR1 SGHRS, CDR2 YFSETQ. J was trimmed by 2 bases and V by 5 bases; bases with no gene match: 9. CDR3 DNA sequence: TGCGCCAGCAGATATCGACTAGCGGAGAACACAGATACGCAGTATTTT. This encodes CASRYRLAENTDTQYF.

Written as DNA, the CDR3 is TGTGCCAGCAGCCGGGACAGTATTAACTATGGCTACACCTTC. It yields the protein CASSRDSINYGYTF. V and J are TRBV5-4 and TRBJ1-2; 7 bases match TRBD1. The germline CDR1 and CDR2 sequences are SGHNT and YYREEE (reference sequence). CDR3 length: 14 amino acids. J lost 1 base, V lost 4 bases, and 4 bases had no gene match.

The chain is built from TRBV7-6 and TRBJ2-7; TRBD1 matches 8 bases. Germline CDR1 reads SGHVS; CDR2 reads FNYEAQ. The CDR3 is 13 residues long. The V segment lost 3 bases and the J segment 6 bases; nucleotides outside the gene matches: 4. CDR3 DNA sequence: TGTGCCAGCAGCTTGGGACAGGCTCGCGAGCAGTACTTC. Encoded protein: CASSLGQAREQYF. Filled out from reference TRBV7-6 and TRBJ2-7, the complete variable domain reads GAGVSQSPRYKVTKRGQDVALRCDPISGHVSLYWYRQALGQGPEFLTYFNYEAQQDKSGLPNDRFSAERPEGSISTLTIQRTEQRDSAMYRCASSLGQAREQYFGPGTRLTVT.

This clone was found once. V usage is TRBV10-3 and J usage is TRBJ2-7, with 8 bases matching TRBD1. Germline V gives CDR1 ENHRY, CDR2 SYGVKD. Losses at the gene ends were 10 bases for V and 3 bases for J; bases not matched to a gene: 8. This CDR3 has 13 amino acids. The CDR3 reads CATLGQENYEQYF. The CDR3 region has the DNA TGTGCCACCTTGGGACAGGAGAACTACGAGCAGTACTTC.

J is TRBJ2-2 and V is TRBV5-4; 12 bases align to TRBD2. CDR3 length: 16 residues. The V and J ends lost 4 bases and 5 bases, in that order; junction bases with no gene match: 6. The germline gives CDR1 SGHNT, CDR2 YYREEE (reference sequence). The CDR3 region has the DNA TGTGCCAGCAGCGGGGGCGGGACTAGCGGGACCGGGGAGCTGTTTTTT. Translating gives CASSGGGTSGTGELFF.

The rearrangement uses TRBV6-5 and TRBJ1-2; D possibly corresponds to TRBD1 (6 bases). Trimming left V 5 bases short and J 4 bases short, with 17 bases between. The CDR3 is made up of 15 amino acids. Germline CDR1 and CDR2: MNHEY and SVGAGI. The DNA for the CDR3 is TGTGCCAGCAGTCCCCAACAGGGCCTCCTCTATGGCTACACCTTC. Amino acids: CASSPQQGLLYGYTF.

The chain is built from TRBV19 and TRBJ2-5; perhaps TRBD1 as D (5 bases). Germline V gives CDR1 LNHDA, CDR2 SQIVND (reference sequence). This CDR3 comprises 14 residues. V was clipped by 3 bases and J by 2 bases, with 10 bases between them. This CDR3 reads CASSMMDKQETQYF. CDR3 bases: TGTGCCAGTAGTATGATGGACAAACAAGAGACCCAGTACTTC. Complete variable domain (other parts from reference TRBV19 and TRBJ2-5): DGGITQSPKYLFRKEGQNVTLSCEQNLNHDAMYWYRQDPGQGLRLIYYSQIVNDFQKGDIAEGYSVSREKKESFPLTVTSAQKNPTAFYLCASSMMDKQETQYFGPGTRLLVL.

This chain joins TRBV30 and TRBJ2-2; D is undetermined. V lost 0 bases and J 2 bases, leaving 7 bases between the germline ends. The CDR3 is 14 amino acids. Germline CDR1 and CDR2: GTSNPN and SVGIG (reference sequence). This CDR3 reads CAWSVQVNTGELFF. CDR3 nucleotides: TGTGCCTGGAGTGTACAAGTTAACACCGGGGAGCTGTTTTTT.

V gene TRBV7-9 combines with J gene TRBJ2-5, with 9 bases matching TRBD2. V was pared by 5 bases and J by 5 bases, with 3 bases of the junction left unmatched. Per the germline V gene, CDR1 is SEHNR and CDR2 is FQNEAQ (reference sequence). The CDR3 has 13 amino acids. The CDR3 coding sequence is TGTGCCAGCAGCCTTACTAGCGGGGAGACCCAGTACTTC. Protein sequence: CASSLTSGETQYF.

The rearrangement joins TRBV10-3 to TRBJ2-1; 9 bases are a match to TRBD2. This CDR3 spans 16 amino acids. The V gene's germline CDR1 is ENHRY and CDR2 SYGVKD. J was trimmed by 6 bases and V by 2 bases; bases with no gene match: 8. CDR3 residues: CAISETGLARSNEQFF. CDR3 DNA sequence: TGTGCCATCAGTGAGACTGGACTAGCGCGCTCCAATGAGCAGTTCTTC.

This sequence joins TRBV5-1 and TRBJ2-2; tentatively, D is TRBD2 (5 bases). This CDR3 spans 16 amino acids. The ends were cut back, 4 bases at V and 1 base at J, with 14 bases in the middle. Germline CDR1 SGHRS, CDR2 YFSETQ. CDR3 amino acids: CASSRGDTRNTGELFF. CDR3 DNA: TGCGCCAGCAGCCGGGGTGATACAAGGAACACCGGGGAGCTGTTTTTT.

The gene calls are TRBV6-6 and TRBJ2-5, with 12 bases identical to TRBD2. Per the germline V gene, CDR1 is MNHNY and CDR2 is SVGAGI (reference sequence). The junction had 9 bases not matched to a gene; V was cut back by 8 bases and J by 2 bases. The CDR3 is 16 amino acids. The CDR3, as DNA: TGTGCCAGCTCACTCCTAGCGGGAGGGGCGCAAGAGACCCAGTACTTC. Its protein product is CASSLLAGGAQETQYF.

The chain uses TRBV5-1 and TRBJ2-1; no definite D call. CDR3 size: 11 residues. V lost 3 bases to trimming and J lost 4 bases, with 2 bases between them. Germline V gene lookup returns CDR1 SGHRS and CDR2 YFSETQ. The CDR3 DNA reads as TGCGCCAGCAGCTCTTACAATGAGCAGTTCTTC. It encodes CASSSYNEQFF.